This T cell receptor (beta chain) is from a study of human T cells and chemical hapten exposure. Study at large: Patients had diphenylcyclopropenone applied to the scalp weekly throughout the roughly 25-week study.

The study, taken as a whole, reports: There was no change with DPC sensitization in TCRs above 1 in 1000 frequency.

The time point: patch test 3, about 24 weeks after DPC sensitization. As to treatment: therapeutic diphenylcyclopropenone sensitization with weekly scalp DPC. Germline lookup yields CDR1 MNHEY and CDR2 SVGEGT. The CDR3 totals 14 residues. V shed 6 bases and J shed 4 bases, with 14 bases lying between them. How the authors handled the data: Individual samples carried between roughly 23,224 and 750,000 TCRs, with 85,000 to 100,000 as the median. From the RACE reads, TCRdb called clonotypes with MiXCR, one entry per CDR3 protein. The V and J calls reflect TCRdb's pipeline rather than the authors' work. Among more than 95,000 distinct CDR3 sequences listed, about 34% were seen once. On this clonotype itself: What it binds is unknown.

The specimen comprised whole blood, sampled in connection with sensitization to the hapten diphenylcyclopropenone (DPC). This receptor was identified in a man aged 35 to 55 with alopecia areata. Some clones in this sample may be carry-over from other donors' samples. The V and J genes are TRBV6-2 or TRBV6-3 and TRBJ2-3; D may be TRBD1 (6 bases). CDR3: CASRSQGSADTQYF. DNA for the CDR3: TGTGCCAGCAGATCACAGGGAAGCGCAGATACGCAGTATTTT.